Sequencing of this T cell receptor (beta chain) was carried out in a study of OX40 agonist ivuxolimab in advanced cancers. Study as a whole: Patients treated during dose escalation were battling hepatocellular carcinoma, melanoma, renal cell or head and neck cancer.

CDR3 size: 13 residues. Trimming left V 7 bases short and J 3 bases short, with 12 bases between. Germline values: CDR1 SGHTA, CDR2 FQGNSA. Study conclusions and caveats: At 0.1 to 3.0 mg/kg, CD4+ and CD8+ blood T cells expanded clonally by week 6. Some patients who did not respond also had low normalized T-cell clonal expansion.

As concerns this clone: The antigen is unknown.

The repertoire was sequenced with immunoSEQ multiplex PCR; TCRdb's copy has only in-frame clones and lacks some. The repertoire includes 65,000 to 75,000 clones, roughly nine tenths of them detected once, and 0.44% sits in the top ten. The sequencing used CD4+ or CD8+ T cells sorted from blood, collected in a trial of the OX40 agonist ivuxolimab. The chain recombines TRBV7-2 with TRBJ1-2; the D is unclear. This clonotype was obtained from an adult with an advanced solid tumor such as melanoma, head and neck, liver or kidney cancer. The CDR3 DNA reads TGTGCCAGCAATCGGTACACAGACTATGGCTACACCTTC. Translated: CASNRYTDYGYTF.